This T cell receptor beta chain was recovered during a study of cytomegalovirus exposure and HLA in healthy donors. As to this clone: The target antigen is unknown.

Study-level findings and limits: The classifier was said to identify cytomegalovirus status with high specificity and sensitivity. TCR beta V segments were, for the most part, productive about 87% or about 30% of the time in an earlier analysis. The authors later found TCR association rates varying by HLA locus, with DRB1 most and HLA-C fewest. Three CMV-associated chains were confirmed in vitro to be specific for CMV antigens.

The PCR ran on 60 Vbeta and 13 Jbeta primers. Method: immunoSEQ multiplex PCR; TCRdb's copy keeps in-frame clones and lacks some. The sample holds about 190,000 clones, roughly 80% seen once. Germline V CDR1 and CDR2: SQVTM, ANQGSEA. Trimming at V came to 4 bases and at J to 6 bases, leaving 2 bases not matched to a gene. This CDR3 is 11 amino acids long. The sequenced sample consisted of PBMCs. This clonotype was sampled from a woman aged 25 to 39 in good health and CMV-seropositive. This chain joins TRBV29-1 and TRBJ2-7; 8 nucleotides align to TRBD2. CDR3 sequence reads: CSVVRGGEQYF. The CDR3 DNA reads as TGCAGCGTTGTCCGGGGGGGCGAGCAGTACTTC.